These 8 T cell receptor beta chains originate from one sample sequenced in a study of cytomegalovirus exposure and HLA in healthy donors. The PCR used 60 Vbeta and 13 Jbeta primers. Some clones are missing from TCRdb's copy, which holds only in-frame ones; the method was immunoSEQ multiplex PCR. The sample lists about 210,000 clones; 60% to 80% were seen once. What was sequenced was PBMCs. The source is a male donor in good health and CMV-seronegative.

The chain combines TRBV30 with TRBJ1-2; D call uncertain. The V end was cut by 3 bases, the J end by 4 bases, with 18 bases between. The CDR3 sequence is 15 residues long. Germline lookup yields CDR1 GTSNPN and CDR2 SVGIG (reference sequence). The CDR3 DNA follows: TGTGCCTGGAGCCCTTCCTTAAAGACATTCTATGGCTACACCTTC. The encoded protein is CAWSPSLKTFYGYTF. The complete variable domain, with remaining parts taken from reference TRBV30 and TRBJ1-2, reads SQTIHQWPATLVQPVGSPLSLECTVEGTSNPNLYWYRQAAGRGLQLLFYSVGIGQISSEVPQNLSASRPQDRQFILSSKKLLLSDSGFYLCAWSPSLKTFYGYTFGSGTRLTVV.

The V and J genes are TRBV10-2 and TRBJ2-3; TRBD2 aligns across 10 bases. CDR1 is WSHSY, CDR2 SAAADI, per germline. The V segment lost 5 bases and the J segment 2 bases; nucleotides outside the gene matches: 4. The CDR3 covers 15 residues. The CDR3 nucleotides read TGCGCCAGCAGTTCTAGCGGGAGCCACACAGATACGCAGTATTTT. Its translation is CASSSSGSHTDTQYF.

CDR3 DNA sequence: TGTGCCAGCAGTTACTCGAAACTGACAGGATACTACGAGCAGTACTTC. Its translation is CASSYSKLTGYYEQYF. This chain uses TRBV6-5 with TRBJ2-7; D possibly corresponds to TRBD1 (6 bases). Between the trimmed V and J ends, which lost 0 bases and 3 bases, there was a span of 15 bases. The length of the CDR3 is 16 residues. CDR1 MNHEY and CDR2 SVGAGI come from the germline V gene.

The gene calls are TRBV4-1 and TRBJ1-2, with TRBD1 as a possible D gene (6 bases). V lost 5 bases and J lost 4, with 17 bases in between. Germline CDR1 reads MGHRA; CDR2 reads YSYEKL. The CDR3 is made up of 15 amino acids. Here the CDR3 reads CASSTPGHNLYGYTF. CDR3 bases: TGCGCCAGCAGCACCCCGGGACACAATCTCTATGGCTACACCTTC.

A single count supports this clone. J is TRBJ2-3 and V is TRBV10-3; TRBD2 matches 12 bases. CDR1 ENHRY and CDR2 SYGVKD come from the germline V gene. With V trimmed by 2 bases and J by 3 bases, 0 bases remained unmatched. CDR3 length equals 15 residues. The DNA for the CDR3 is TGTGCCATCAGTGAGGGACTAGCGGGGACAGATACGCAGTATTTT. This translates into CAISEGLAGTDTQYF.

The chain employs TRBV29-1 and TRBJ2-6; a weak D match, TRBD2 (6 bases). Germline values: CDR1 SQVTM, CDR2 ANQGSEA. Trimming pared 6 bases from V and 4 bases from J, leaving 13 bases between. The CDR3 runs 14 residues. CDR3 protein: CSVDGGFGANVLTF. CDR3 DNA: TGCAGCGTAGACGGAGGGTTCGGGGCCAACGTCCTGACTTTC.

The rearrangement joins TRBV6-5 to TRBJ2-7; 9 bases map to TRBD2. CDR3 length equals 14 residues. V was clipped by 5 bases and J by 2 bases; unmatched bases: 4. CDR1 is MNHEY, CDR2 SVGAGI, per germline. CDR3 sequence reads: CASSPTSGTYEQYF. In DNA, the CDR3 is TGTGCCAGCAGTCCGACTAGCGGAACCTACGAGCAGTACTTC.

CDR3 sequence: CASSFQRQVRPCEQYF. CDR3 DNA sequence: TGTGCCAGCAGCTTTCAAAGACAGGTTCGTCCGTGTGAGCAGTACTTC. The rearrangement links TRBV7-3 to TRBJ2-7; possible D gene TRBD1, 6 bases. Germline assignment: CDR1 SGHTA and CDR2 FQGTGA. Trimming left V 3 bases short and J 7 bases short, with 22 bases between. CDR3 length equals 16 residues.